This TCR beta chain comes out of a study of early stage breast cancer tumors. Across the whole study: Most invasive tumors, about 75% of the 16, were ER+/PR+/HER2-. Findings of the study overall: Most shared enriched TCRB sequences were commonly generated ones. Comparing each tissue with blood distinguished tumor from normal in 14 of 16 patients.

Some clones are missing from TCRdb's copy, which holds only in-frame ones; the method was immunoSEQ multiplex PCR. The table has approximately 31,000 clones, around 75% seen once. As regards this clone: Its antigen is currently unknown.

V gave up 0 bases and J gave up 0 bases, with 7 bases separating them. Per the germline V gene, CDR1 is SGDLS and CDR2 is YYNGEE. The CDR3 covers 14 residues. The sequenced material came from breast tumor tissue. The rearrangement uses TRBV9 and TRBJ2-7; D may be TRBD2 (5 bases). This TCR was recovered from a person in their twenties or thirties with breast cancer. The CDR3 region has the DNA TGTGCCAGCAGCGTAGCCAGCGGCTCCTACGAGCAGTACTTC. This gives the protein CASSVASGSYEQYF.